These 26 T cell receptor beta chains originate from one sample sequenced in a study of blood T cell repertoires in COVID-19. Generated by immunoSEQ multiplex PCR, the TCRdb table keeps only in-frame clones and is missing some. Altogether under 200,000 clones are present, about 80% being singletons, with the ten largest covering less than 5.5%. The specimen was PBMCs or T cells enriched from blood (not recorded which). The receptors come from a woman aged 55-70 years with acute COVID-19.

V gene TRBV4-3 combines with J gene TRBJ2-7; D perhaps matches TRBD1 (5 bases). This CDR3 spans 13 amino acids. V lost 0 bases to trimming and J lost 6 bases, with 9 bases between them. Germline V gene sequence: CDR1 LGHNA, CDR2 YSLEER. CDR3 sequence: CASSQERQGEQYF. Written as DNA, the CDR3 is TGCGCCAGCAGCCAAGAGCGGCAGGGCGAGCAGTACTTC.

This chain joins TRBV5-1 and TRBJ1-1, with 9 bases identical to TRBD1. From germline, CDR1 is SGHRS and CDR2 YFSETQ. J lost 3 bases, V lost 4 bases, and 13 bases had no gene match. This CDR3 has 17 residues. The CDR3 DNA follows: TGCGCCAGCAGCGCGCGGGCTTTGGGACAGGGTGACACTGAAGCTTTCTTT. It specifies CASSARALGQGDTEAFF.

This chain links TRBV3-1 (or the pseudogene TRBV3-2) with TRBJ2-7, with 11 bases identical to TRBD2. There are 17 residues in the CDR3. After removal of 1 base from V and 3 bases from J, the junction contained 8 bases not matched to a gene. The germline V gene encodes CDR1 LGHDT and CDR2 YNNKEL (reference sequence). CDR3 region: CASSQVGRLAGNYEQYF. CDR3 coding DNA: TGTGCCAGCAGCCAAGTGGGTCGACTAGCGGGGAACTACGAGCAGTACTTC.

The chain carries TRBV27 and TRBJ2-3, with 7 bases identical to TRBD2. V shed 7 bases, J shed 5 bases, and the junction held 15 bases outside the gene matches. Germline CDR1 is MNHEY and CDR2 is SMNVEV (reference sequence). CDR3 length: 16 residues. The CDR3: CASTPGEGEGEDTQYF. The CDR3 region has the DNA TGTGCCAGCACCCCTGGGGAGGGAGAGGGAGAAGATACGCAGTATTTT.

The V call is TRBV4-3, the J call TRBJ2-1; 9 positions match TRBD2. The CDR3 extends over 17 amino acids. CDR1 LGHNA and CDR2 YSLEER come from the germline V gene. V lost 0 bases and J lost 4; bases outside the gene matches: 7. The chain's CDR3 is CASSQDSPSGEYNEQFF. As DNA, the CDR3 is TGCGCCAGCAGCCAAGATTCCCCTAGCGGGGAGTACAATGAGCAGTTCTTC.

The chain combines TRBV11-2 with TRBJ1-6; 7 nucleotides line up with TRBD1. J was trimmed by 7 bases and V by 4 bases; bases with no gene match: 7. The germline V gene encodes CDR1 SGHAT and CDR2 FQNNGV. The CDR3 totals 15 residues. The CDR3 DNA reads TGTGCCAGCAGCTCCTTGGGACAGCAAAATTCACCCCTCCACTTT. It is translated as CASSSLGQQNSPLHF.

The chain combines TRBV11-2 with TRBJ1-1, with D maybe TRBD1 (5 bases). Germline-derived CDR1 and CDR2 are SGHAT and FQNNGV. CDR3 length equals 15 residues. V was shortened by 5 bases and J by 4 bases, with 17 bases between the two germline ends. As DNA, the CDR3 is TGTGCCAGCAGCCCATCCGGGGGGGGGTCCACTGAAGCTTTCTTT. Protein product: CASSPSGGGSTEAFF.

The V gene is TRBV7-9, the J gene TRBJ2-5; 9 bases align to TRBD2. V lost 5 bases, J lost 5 bases, and 12 bases stayed unmatched. CDR3 length: 16 residues. CDR1 is SEHNR, CDR2 FQNEAQ, per germline (reference sequence). CDR3 sequence (DNA): TGTGCCAGCAGCCCCCGTCGGGCGGGGGGGGTGGAGACCCAGTACTTC. Encoded protein: CASSPRRAGGVETQYF.

This rearrangement joins TRBV3-1 (or the pseudogene TRBV3-2) to TRBJ1-6; a weak D match, TRBD1 (5 bases). The ends were cut back, 4 bases at V and 9 bases at J, with 19 bases in the middle. Germline V gene lookup returns CDR1 LGHDT and CDR2 YNNKEL (reference sequence). CDR3 length: 16 amino acids. The CDR3 DNA follows: TGTGCCAGCAGCCCCAGGGAAATGGTTCTCGGTTCACCCCTCCACTTT. It specifies CASSPREMVLGSPLHF.

The chain recombines TRBV28 with TRBJ2-1; 13 nucleotides line up with TRBD2. After removal of 5 bases from V and 5 bases from J, the junction contained 15 bases not matched to a gene. Germline V lookup: CDR1 MDHEN, CDR2 SYDVKM. This CDR3 has 19 residues. CDR3 coding DNA: TGTGCCAGCAGTATATCCTTCGGACTAGCGGGAGTGCTGAACAATGAGCAGTTCTTC. The encoded protein is CASSISFGLAGVLNNEQFF.

This clone has just one count. The rearrangement uses TRBV5-4 and TRBJ2-3, with 7 bases that match TRBD2. The CDR3 totals 15 residues. V shed 0 bases, J shed 6 bases, and the junction held 7 bases outside the gene matches. Germline V lookup: CDR1 SGHNT, CDR2 YYREEE (reference sequence). The DNA of the CDR3 is TGTGCCAGCAGCTTGGCCTCTGCGGGGGTTGATACGCAGTATTTT. It specifies CASSLASAGVDTQYF.

This chain connects TRBV6-6 to TRBJ2-7, with 8 positions matching TRBD1. With V trimmed by 2 bases and J by 5 bases, 8 bases remained unmatched. CDR1 is MNHNY and CDR2 is SVGAGI in the germline V gene (reference sequence). The CDR3 length is 15 residues. CDR3: CASSYLGRGPHEQYF. CDR3 coding DNA: TGTGCCAGCAGTTACCTGGGCAGGGGGCCCCACGAGCAGTACTTC.

The chain combines TRBV4-1 with TRBJ1-1, with 10 positions matching TRBD1. This CDR3 contains 17 residues. The germline CDR1 and CDR2 sequences are MGHRA and YSYEKL. V shed 3 bases, J shed 2 bases, and the junction held 9 bases outside the gene matches. CDR3 amino acids: CASSQPGTGAKNTEAFF. CDR3 sequence (DNA): TGCGCCAGCAGCCAGCCCGGGACAGGGGCGAAAAACACTGAAGCTTTCTTT.

The gene calls are TRBV12-3 or TRBV12-4 and TRBJ1-2, with TRBD1 identical over 7 bases. This CDR3 region has 13 residues. The junction had 5 bases not matched to a gene; V was cut back by 6 bases and J by 4 bases. CDR3 protein: CASRLQGFYGYTF. In DNA, the CDR3 is TGTGCCAGCAGGTTACAGGGGTTCTATGGCTACACCTTC.

The V call is TRBV19, the J call TRBJ2-6; D might be TRBD2 (5 bases). V was trimmed by 3 bases and J by 1 base, leaving 7 bases between them. CDR1 and CDR2 from the germline V gene are LNHDA and SQIVND (reference sequence). The CDR3 runs to 15 residues. The CDR3 region has the DNA TGTGCCAGTAGTATCACGGGGTCTGGGGCCAACGTCCTGACTTTC. It specifies CASSITGSGANVLTF.

The chain uses TRBV19 and TRBJ2-7; 9 nucleotides line up with TRBD1. Germline loops: CDR1 LNHDA, CDR2 SQIVND (reference sequence). V lost 4 bases to trimming and J lost 5 bases; unmatched junction nucleotides: 9. The CDR3 spans 15 residues. For the CDR3, the DNA is TGTGCCAGTAGTACGGGAGGACAGGGGTACGACGAGCAGTACTTC. Its protein product is CASSTGGQGYDEQYF.

The rearrangement joins TRBV5-1 to TRBJ2-3; TRBD1 matches 8 bases. Germline V lookup: CDR1 SGHRS, CDR2 YFSETQ. Trimming cost V 0 bases and J 2 bases; bases outside gene matches: 11. This CDR3 has 18 residues. DNA for the CDR3: TGCGCCAGCAGCTTGGGTCCCCGATGGCAGGGGGCCACAGATACGCAGTATTTT. Its protein is CASSLGPRWQGATDTQYF.

The chain combines TRBV6-4 with TRBJ2-2, with D maybe TRBD2 (6 bases). The germline V and J ends were trimmed by 7 bases and 2 bases, with 11 bases remaining between them. There are 14 residues in the CDR3. Germline V CDR1 and CDR2: MRHNA, SNTAGT. As DNA, the CDR3 is TGTGCCAGCACTCCTAGCGCTAACACCGGGGAGCTGTTTTTT. It codes for CASTPSANTGELFF.

The CDR3 loop is CASSPQGTHGYTF. The CDR3 DNA reads as TGTGCCAGCAGCCCCCAGGGAACCCATGGCTACACCTTC. The rearrangement joins TRBV7-2 to TRBJ1-2, with D perhaps matching TRBD1 (5 bases). This CDR3 contains 13 residues. V was cut by 5 bases and J by 6 bases, with 13 bases left in between. Germline CDR1 SGHTA, CDR2 FQGNSA.

The V gene is TRBV30, the J gene TRBJ1-4, with TRBD1 matching 7 bases. The germline gives CDR1 GTSNPN, CDR2 SVGIG (reference sequence). The CDR3 has 16 amino acids. The junction had 8 bases not matched to a gene; V was cut back by 2 bases and J by 2 bases. This CDR3 is CAWSPDRVYTNEKLFF. CDR3 bases: TGTGCCTGGAGTCCCGACAGGGTATACACTAATGAAAAACTGTTTTTT.

The rearrangement links TRBV5-6 to TRBJ1-3; D might be TRBD1 (5 bases). CDR1 and CDR2 (germline): SGHDT, YYEEEE. Trimming removed 3 bases at V and 0 bases at J, with 10 bases between. There are 15 residues in the CDR3. The chain's CDR3 is CASSSDTSSGNTIYF. In nucleotides, the CDR3 is TGTGCCAGCAGCTCGGACACTTCCTCTGGAAACACCATATATTTT.

The chain uses TRBV5-1 and TRBJ2-2; D gene unclear. The CDR3 spans 15 residues. Germline V gene sequence: CDR1 SGHRS, CDR2 YFSETQ. The V end was cut by 4 bases, the J end by 3 bases, with 13 bases between. The DNA for the CDR3 is TGCGCCAGCAGCAACATTCCAGGATACACCGGGGAGCTGTTTTTT. Translated: CASSNIPGYTGELFF.

The table lists this clone with a count of one. The chain uses TRBV13 and TRBJ1-6; possibly TRBD1 for D (5 bases). Germline V gene sequence: CDR1 PRHDT, CDR2 FYEKMQ (reference sequence). The CDR3 totals 15 residues. Trimming took off 1 base at V and 7 bases at J, with 11 bases between the two ends. CDR3 nucleotide sequence: TGTGCCAGCAGCTTAGAGGGGTTCGGGAATTCACCCCTCCACTTT. Translated: CASSLEGFGNSPLHF.

The rearrangement uses TRBV12-3 or TRBV12-4 and TRBJ1-1; D is unclear. The CDR3 spans 13 residues. The V end was cut by 7 bases, the J end by 1 base, with 10 bases between. CDR3: CASIGWRNTEAFF. CDR3 DNA: TGTGCCAGCATCGGGTGGCGGAACACTGAAGCTTTCTTT.

This clone was seen only once. This rearrangement joins TRBV4-3 to TRBJ2-3, with TRBD2 matching 7 bases. The CDR3 has 17 residues. From germline, CDR1 is LGHNA and CDR2 YSLEER. Trimming at V came to 0 bases and at J to 4 bases, leaving 10 bases not matched to a gene. CDR3 coding DNA: TGCGCCAGCAGCCAAGATATGACGGGAGGAGGGCCAGATACGCAGTATTTT. As protein: CASSQDMTGGGPDTQYF.

The CDR3 is CASTLSGEPGNTIYF. As DNA, the CDR3 is TGTGCCAGCACCCTCTCGGGGGAGCCCGGAAACACCATATATTTT. The chain is built from TRBV7-9 and TRBJ1-3; the D gene is possibly TRBD1 (5 bases). The germline V gene encodes CDR1 SEHNR and CDR2 FQNEAQ (reference sequence). This CDR3 is built from 15 residues. The V gene lost 7 bases and the J gene lost 4 bases, with 17 bases spanning the gap.